This T cell receptor beta chain was identified during a study of monozygotic twins with inflammatory bowel disease. The CDR3 extends over 14 amino acids. The germline V gene has CDR1 SGHAT and CDR2 FQNNGV. Reanalyzing the 5' RACE reads, TCRdb keeps one entry per CDR3 protein, without DNA. The repertoire shows hundreds of thousands of distinct CDR3 sequences; the top ten hold approximately 5.9%. Sequenced material: blood. This clonotype was sampled from a human donor with ulcerative colitis or Crohn's disease, or a healthy co-twin of an affected twin (not recorded which). This chain joins TRBV11-2 and TRBJ2-2. The CDR3 sequence: CASSLVRGTGELFF.